Each of the 28 T cell receptor beta chains below was sequenced from the same sample in a study of technical replicates of blood from a few donors. Produced via immunoSEQ multiplex PCR; TCRdb's table is partial and in-frame only. This sample has roughly 11,000 clones, with 90% to 95% found just once. Sequenced: PBMCs. The receptors shown here come from a human donor in good health.

The chain employs TRBV21-1 and TRBJ2-3; the table's D call TRBD1 went unverified against the DNA. TRBV21-1 is a listed pseudogene. This CDR3 is 15 amino acids long. The CDR3 reads CSSLNRDRETDTQYF. The DNA for the CDR3 is TGTTCCAGTCTCAATCGGGACAGGGAAACAGATACGCAGTATTTT.

This chain uses TRBV29-1 with TRBJ2-3; TRBD2 matches at 10 bases. CDR1 and CDR2 (germline): SQVTM, ANQGSEA. This CDR3 is 16 amino acids long. After removal of 4 bases from V and 6 bases from J, the junction contained 13 bases not matched to a gene. The CDR3 spells CSVGGLAGGVSDTQYF. The CDR3 nucleotides are TGCAGCGTTGGGGGGTTAGCGGGAGGAGTCAGCGATACGCAGTATTTT.

The chain carries TRBV7-7 and TRBJ2-7; 9 nucleotides agree with TRBD1. J gave up 5 bases and V 5 bases, and 10 bases lay outside the gene matches. The CDR3 runs 15 residues. Germline assignment: CDR1 SSHAT and CDR2 FNYEAQ (reference sequence). CDR3 in DNA: TGTGCCAGCAGCGCGGGAGAGGGACAGGGACACGAGCAGTACTTC. Protein sequence: CASSAGEGQGHEQYF.

The table lists this clone with a few counts. The CDR3 reads CASSMDLDWKNIQYF. The CDR3 DNA reads TGTGCCAGTAGTATGGATCTGGACTGGAAAAACATTCAGTACTTC. The rearrangement uses TRBV19 and TRBJ2-4, with D perhaps TRBD2 (5 bases). V lost 3 bases to trimming and J lost 4 bases, with 13 bases between them. The CDR3 is made up of 15 amino acids. Germline V gives CDR1 LNHDA, CDR2 SQIVND (reference sequence).

The chain couples TRBV2 to TRBJ1-2, with 9 bases aligning to TRBD1. Per the germline V gene, CDR1 is SNHLY and CDR2 is FYNNEI. Losses at the gene ends were 6 bases for V and 8 bases for J; bases not matched to a gene: 4. This CDR3 comprises 12 residues. CDR3 sequence reads: CASSPGTGGYTF. CDR3 DNA: TGTGCCAGCAGCCCCGGGACAGGGGGCTACACCTTC. Supplemented by reference TRBV2 and TRBJ1-2, the full variable domain reads EPEVTQTPSHQVTQMGQEVILRCVPISNHLYFYWYRQILGQKVEFLVSFYNNEISEKSEIFDDQFSVERPDGSNFTLKIRSTKLEDSAMYFCASSPGTGGYTFGSGTRLTVV.

This sequence joins TRBV27 and TRBJ1-1; D possibly corresponds to TRBD1 (5 bases). The CDR3 has 17 residues. In germline, CDR1 is MNHEY, CDR2 SMNVEV (reference sequence). Trimming pared 4 bases from V and 5 bases from J, leaving 23 bases between. CDR3 DNA: TGTGCCAGCAGTTGGGATTCAGACCAGGGAGGGAGAACTGAAGCTTTCTTT. Translating gives CASSWDSDQGGRTEAFF.

The rearrangement uses TRBV6-1 and TRBJ2-7; 7 bases fit TRBD1. Losses at the gene ends were 1 base for V and 2 bases for J; bases not matched to a gene: 2. The CDR3 extends over 14 amino acids. The germline CDR1 and CDR2 sequences are MNHNS and SASEGT. The CDR3 coding sequence is TGTGCCAGCAGTGAAGGGGGACAGACCTACGAGCAGTACTTC. Amino acids: CASSEGGQTYEQYF.

The chain combines TRBV5-4 with TRBJ2-5, with TRBD2 as a possible D gene (6 bases). Trimming pared 2 bases from V and 4 bases from J, leaving 9 bases between. This CDR3 is built from 13 residues. Germline V lookup: CDR1 SGHNT, CDR2 YYREEE (reference sequence). CDR3 sequence: CASSFGGTETQYF. Written as DNA, the CDR3 is TGTGCCAGCAGCTTTGGGGGGACAGAGACCCAGTACTTC.

This chain links TRBV10-3 with TRBJ2-1; 10 bases agree with TRBD2. Germline V lookup: CDR1 ENHRY, CDR2 SYGVKD. Trimming cost V 0 bases and J 5 bases; bases outside gene matches: 1. The CDR3 is 15 residues long. The CDR3 DNA sequence: TGTGCCATCAGTGAGTCAACTAGCGGGAACAATGAGCAGTTCTTC. This codes for CAISESTSGNNEQFF.

J is TRBJ1-2 and V is TRBV11-2, with D hard to call. The CDR3 has 13 residues. CDR1 is SGHAT, CDR2 FQNNGV, per germline. Deletions cut 1 base from V and 2 bases from J, with 5 bases between. This chain's CDR3 is CASSLGQNYGYTF. The CDR3 DNA reads as TGTGCCAGCAGCTTAGGTCAGAACTATGGCTACACCTTC.

The chain couples TRBV5-1 to TRBJ2-3, with 16 bases lining up with TRBD2. The CDR3 consists of 21 residues. Germline CDR1 is SGHRS and CDR2 is YFSETQ. Trimming cost V 1 base and J 5 bases; bases outside gene matches: 16. The CDR3 coding sequence is TGCGCCAGCAGCTTGTGGGCCGGTATGGGACTAGCGGGAGGGCCGCGAGATACGCAGTATTTT. Encoded protein: CASSLWAGMGLAGGPRDTQYF.

This chain links TRBV5-4 with TRBJ2-1; no clear D gene. The CDR3 extends over 15 amino acids. Trimming left V 4 bases short and J 3 bases short, with 14 bases between. CDR1 SGHNT and CDR2 YYREEE come from the germline V gene (reference sequence). CDR3 protein: CASSLLGANYNEQFF. The CDR3 bases are TGTGCCAGCAGCCTTTTAGGAGCCAACTACAATGAGCAGTTCTTC.

Written as DNA, the CDR3 is TGTGCCAGCGGGACTAGCGGGAACGGGATGCAGTATTTT. Translated, it gives CASGTSGNGMQYF. The chain employs TRBV11-3 and TRBJ2-3, with 13 positions matching TRBD2. The CDR3 has 13 residues. Germline V gene data show CDR1 as SGHNT and CDR2 as YENEEA. V was pared by 8 bases and J by 11 bases, with 7 bases of the junction left unmatched. Looking up the rest from reference TRBV11-3 and TRBJ2-3 gives the full variable domain: EAGVVQSPRYKIIEKKQPVAFWCNPISGHNTLYWYLQNLGQGPELLIRYENEEAVDDSQLPKDRFSAERLKGVDSTLKIQPAELGDSAVYLCASGTSGNGMQYFGPGTRLTVL.

This chain uses TRBV6-1 with TRBJ2-3; D gene uncertain. The CDR3 is 13 amino acids. Germline V gene lookup returns CDR1 MNHNS and CDR2 SASEGT. V gave up 7 bases and J gave up 4 bases, with 12 bases separating them. The CDR3 loop is CASNLWLADTQYF. CDR3 in DNA: TGTGCCAGCAACCTATGGTTAGCAGATACGCAGTATTTT.

This clone came up once. As DNA, the CDR3 is TGCGCCAGCAGCCTCGGTAATAGCGGCAACACCGGGGAGCTGTTTTTT. This codes for CASSLGNSGNTGELFF. The V call is TRBV5-1, the J call TRBJ2-2; D perhaps matches TRBD2 (6 bases). Per germline, CDR1 SGHRS and CDR2 YFSETQ. CDR3 length: 16 amino acids. The ends were cut back, 4 bases at V and 2 bases at J, with 15 bases in the middle.

V gene TRBV19 combines with J gene TRBJ1-5; TRBD1 aligns across 8 bases. The germline CDR1 and CDR2 sequences are LNHDA and SQIVND (reference sequence). Trimming cost V 8 bases and J 3 bases; bases outside gene matches: 3. The CDR3 has 13 residues. CDR3 in amino acids: CASGQGYNQPQHF. In DNA form, the CDR3 reads TGTGCCAGTGGACAGGGCTACAATCAGCCCCAGCATTTT.

V usage is TRBV7-3 and J usage is TRBJ2-1; D may be TRBD2 (5 bases). Germline CDR1 is SGHTA and CDR2 is FQGTGA. This CDR3 is built from 13 residues. The germline V and J ends were trimmed by 5 bases and 5 bases, with 10 bases remaining between them. The CDR3 here is CASSATGDNEQFF. The CDR3 DNA sequence: TGTGCCAGCAGCGCGACCGGGGACAATGAGCAGTTCTTC. The complete variable domain, with remaining parts taken from reference TRBV7-3 and TRBJ2-1, reads GAGVSQTPSNKVTEKGKYVELRCDPISGHTALYWYRQSLGQGPEFLIYFQGTGAADDSGLPNDRFFAVRPEGSVSTLKIQRTERGDSAVYLCASSATGDNEQFFGPGTRLTVL.

V is TRBV25-1 and J is TRBJ2-5; D perhaps matches TRBD2 (6 bases). The V and J ends lost 3 bases and 5 bases respectively, with 16 bases between them. The CDR3 is 15 residues long. Germline V gives CDR1 MGHDK, CDR2 SYGVNS. The CDR3 DNA reads TGTGCCAGCAGTGACGGCCCGGGAGTACGGGAGACCCAGTACTTC. As protein: CASSDGPGVRETQYF.

V and J are TRBV19 and TRBJ2-1; TRBD1 aligns across 9 bases. Germline-derived CDR1 and CDR2 are LNHDA and SQIVND (reference sequence). The CDR3 consists of 16 residues. The J segment lost 8 bases and the V segment lost 2 bases, leaving 10 bases of the junction unmatched. The CDR3 sequence: CASSISSGTGRDEQFF. For the CDR3, the DNA is TGTGCCAGTAGTATATCCTCTGGGACAGGGAGGGATGAGCAGTTCTTC.

The gene calls are TRBV27 and TRBJ1-1; unclear D gene. Trimming took 5 bases from V and 6 from J, leaving 19 bases between them. CDR1 and CDR2 from the germline V gene are MNHEY and SMNVEV (reference sequence). The CDR3 is 15 residues long. As DNA, the CDR3 is TGTGCCAGCAGTCCCGGACTGGGTTTGGGTGCTGAAGCTTTCTTT. This sequence encodes CASSPGLGLGAEAFF.

The rearrangement joins TRBV27 to TRBJ2-3; TRBD1 matches 9 bases. With 2 bases clipped from V and 1 base from J, the junction kept 4 bases outside the gene matches. The CDR3 is 16 residues long. Germline assignment: CDR1 MNHEY and CDR2 SMNVEV (reference sequence). The CDR3: CASSLNRGLGTDTQYF. The CDR3 bases are TGTGCCAGCAGTTTAAACAGGGGGCTGGGCACAGATACGCAGTATTTT.

This chain connects TRBV11-3 to TRBJ2-3, with D uncertain. CDR1 and CDR2 (germline): SGHNT, YENEEA. V dropped 0 bases and J dropped 6 bases, with 10 bases sitting between them. The CDR3 totals 14 residues. The CDR3 loop reads CASSLDLTQDTQYF. The CDR3 DNA reads TGTGCCAGCAGCTTAGATCTCACGCAGGATACGCAGTATTTT.

This chain connects TRBV27 to TRBJ1-1; D unresolved. From germline, CDR1 is MNHEY and CDR2 SMNVEV (reference sequence). V shed 2 bases and J shed 8 bases, with 12 bases lying between them. The CDR3 is made up of 13 amino acids. CDR3 bases: TGTGCCAGCAGTTTAAACGGTAAATTAGAAGCTTTCTTT. This codes for CASSLNGKLEAFF.

V usage is TRBV10-2 and J usage is TRBJ2-1; TRBD2 matches 11 bases. Germline CDR1 and CDR2: WSHSY and SAAADI. Trimming took 11 bases from V and 2 from J; bases not matched to a gene: 14. The CDR3 loop spans 17 amino acids. For the CDR3, the DNA is TGCGCCTCGACCGGGACTAGCGGAGTTACCACCTACAATGAGCAGTTCTTC. Translated, it gives CASTGTSGVTTYNEQFF.

The rearrangement links TRBV6-5 to TRBJ2-7; 8 nucleotides align to TRBD1. The CDR3 loop spans 15 amino acids. Germline CDR1 reads MNHEY; CDR2 reads SVGAGI. V dropped 2 bases and J dropped 5; count of bases not matched to a gene: 8. CDR3 nucleotide sequence: TGTGCCAGCAGTTACGACAGGGGCATCAGGGACGAGCAGTACTTC. Translation gives CASSYDRGIRDEQYF.

The chain combines TRBV4-1 with TRBJ1-2; D remains unclear. Germline CDR1 and CDR2: MGHRA and YSYEKL. The CDR3 is made up of 11 amino acids. With 1 base removed from V and 7 bases from J, the gap between germline ends came to 4 bases. The CDR3 sequence is CASSQAGGYTF. CDR3 coding DNA: TGCGCCAGCAGCCAAGCGGGTGGCTACACCTTC.

The rearrangement joins TRBV7-9 to TRBJ2-1, with a weak D call TRBD2 (5 bases). V lost 7 bases to trimming and J lost 3 bases, with 16 bases between them. Germline CDR1 is SEHNR and CDR2 is FQNEAQ (reference sequence). This CDR3 contains 15 residues. In DNA form, the CDR3 reads TGTGCCAGCATCCAGAGGGTTGGCATCTACAATGAGCAGTTCTTC. Translated, it gives CASIQRVGIYNEQFF.

This rearrangement joins TRBV7-2 to TRBJ2-5; possible D gene TRBD1, 5 bases. Germline CDR1 and CDR2: SGHTA and FQGNSA. The ends were cut back, 2 bases at V and 0 bases at J, with 7 bases in the middle. The CDR3 loop spans 14 amino acids. CDR3 coding DNA: TGTGCCAGCAGCTTATCAGGGTACCAAGAGACCCAGTACTTC. It encodes CASSLSGYQETQYF.